The text below deals with one T cell receptor beta chain. The record originates from a study of blood T cell repertoires in COVID-19. Study overall: Acute-phase and convalescent COVID-19 samples originated in the United States, Italy and Spain. The cDNA or gDNA used as material had been derived from T cells, B-cell-depleted T cells, or PBMCs.

This CDR3 spans 11 amino acids. Germline CDR1 is DFQATT and CDR2 is SNEGSKA (reference sequence). The V and J ends lost 2 bases and 7 bases respectively, with 8 bases between them. Sequencing used immunoSEQ multiplex PCR; TCRdb keeps in-frame clones, though not all of them. The data hold about 230,000 clones, with about nine tenths observed a single time. It was during active infection that Seattle patients were enrolled and then longitudinally followed. The chain combines TRBV20-1 with TRBJ1-2; maybe TRBD1 (6 bases). The source material was peripheral blood. The TCR was taken from a man over 45 with COVID-19, enrolled during active disease. CDR3 coding DNA: TGCAGTGCTAGACAGGGGCCTGGCTACACCTTC. This gives the protein CSARQGPGYTF.